The 22 T cell receptor beta chains in this list originate from one sample, sequenced in a study of blood T cell repertoires in COVID-19. Sequencing was performed with immunoSEQ multiplex PCR; in TCRdb, only in-frame clones are kept and a portion is missing. The repertoire holds 100,000 to 150,000 clones, with about 90% as singletons. The source material was peripheral blood. Receptors were obtained from a middle-aged man with COVID-19, enrolled during active disease.

This clone was detected only a few times. The chain carries TRBV12-3 or TRBV12-4 and TRBJ1-1, with D hard to call. The CDR3 sequence is 12 residues long. V was pared by 1 base and J by 7 bases, with 7 bases between. CDR3 in amino acids: CASSLGANEAFF. The CDR3 region has the DNA TGTGCCAGCAGTTTAGGGGCAAATGAAGCTTTCTTT.

The chain joins TRBV10-3 to TRBJ1-2; D not resolved. Between the trimmed V and J ends, which lost 4 bases and 7 bases, there was a span of 13 bases. The length of the CDR3 is 13 residues. In germline, CDR1 is ENHRY, CDR2 SYGVKD. DNA for the CDR3: TGTGCCATCAGTGCAGAGGAGTCGGGTGGCTACACCTTC. Amino acid sequence: CAISAEESGGYTF.

J is TRBJ2-5 and V is TRBV4-1; 7 bases line up with TRBD1. CDR1 and CDR2 from the germline V gene are MGHRA and YSYEKL. V shed 5 bases and J 5 bases; nucleotides not matched to a gene: 14. The CDR3 sequence is 16 residues long. CDR3 sequence (DNA): TGCGCCAGCAGCTCCAACACGAGGGGGCGTGGGGAGACCCAGTACTTC. As protein: CASSSNTRGRGETQYF.

The J gene is TRBJ2-3, the V gene TRBV5-6, with TRBD1 identical over 7 bases. J was trimmed by 2 bases and V by 5 bases; bases with no gene match: 11. CDR3 size: 16 residues. The germline gives CDR1 SGHDT, CDR2 YYEEEE. The CDR3: CASSKTPGQPTDTQYF. CDR3 sequence (DNA): TGTGCCAGCAGTAAGACCCCGGGACAGCCCACAGATACGCAGTATTTT.

The chain joins TRBV2 to TRBJ2-2; TRBD2 aligns across 9 bases. Germline V gene sequence: CDR1 SNHLY, CDR2 FYNNEI. Losses at the gene ends were 5 bases for V and 6 bases for J; bases not matched to a gene: 13. The CDR3 length is 17 residues. CDR3 region: CASSFLPSTSGSGELFF. DNA of the CDR3: TGTGCCAGCAGTTTCTTGCCCTCGACTAGCGGCTCCGGGGAGCTGTTTTTT.

The V and J genes are TRBV7-9 and TRBJ1-5; 9 bases map to TRBD1. Germline V CDR1 and CDR2: SEHNR, FQNEAQ (reference sequence). V lost 4 bases to trimming and J lost 0 bases; unmatched junction nucleotides: 7. The CDR3 contains 17 residues. In DNA, the CDR3 is TGTGCCAGCAGCTACGGGACAGGGCCCCTTAGCAATCAGCCCCAGCATTTT. It is translated as CASSYGTGPLSNQPQHF. Together with reference TRBV7-9 and TRBJ1-5, the CDR3 gives the full variable domain: DTGVSQNPRHKITKRGQNVTFRCDPISEHNRLYWYRQTLGQGPEFLTYFQNEAQLEKSRLLSDRFSAERPKGSFSTLEIQRTEQGDSAMYLCASSYGTGPLSNQPQHFGDGTRLSIL.

The chain recombines TRBV30 with TRBJ2-1, with 9 bases fitting TRBD2. This CDR3 spans 15 amino acids. Germline V CDR1 and CDR2: GTSNPN, SVGIG (reference sequence). The V segment lost 2 bases and the J segment 8 bases; nucleotides outside the gene matches: 10. CDR3 bases: TGTGCCTGGAGTCGAGGGTCTAGCGGGAACGATGAGCAGTTCTTC. Amino acid sequence: CAWSRGSSGNDEQFF.

This clone appeared once. The chain combines TRBV3-1 (or the pseudogene TRBV3-2) with TRBJ2-3; 8 bases map to TRBD2. The germline V gene has CDR1 LGHDT and CDR2 YNNKEL (reference sequence). The V segment lost 6 bases and the J segment 4 bases; nucleotides outside the gene matches: 12. CDR3 length equals 16 residues. As DNA, the CDR3 is TGTGCCAGCAGACGGGGGGGCGGGAGCGGTGCAGATACGCAGTATTTT. This sequence encodes CASRRGGGSGADTQYF.

The chain has TRBV30 and TRBJ2-1; 14 bases are shared with TRBD2. The CDR3 spans 15 residues. Germline lookup yields CDR1 GTSNPN and CDR2 SVGIG (reference sequence). The ends lost 3 bases at V and 10 bases at J; junction bases unmatched: 8. The CDR3 coding sequence is TGTGCCTGGAGCCGGACTAGCGGGAGGATCGGGGAGCAGTTCTTC. It is translated as CAWSRTSGRIGEQFF.

This rearrangement joins TRBV7-7 to TRBJ2-3; TRBD2 might be the D (6 bases). CDR1 is SSHAT, CDR2 FNYEAQ, per germline (reference sequence). The CDR3 is made up of 15 amino acids. The V and J ends lost 5 bases and 4 bases respectively, with 16 bases between them. The CDR3 DNA reads as TGTGCCAGCAGCCTTAGTCCGGGAGCGGCAGATACGCAGTATTTT. It encodes CASSLSPGAADTQYF. Drawing the rest from reference TRBV7-7 and TRBJ2-3, the complete variable domain is GAGVSQSPRYKVTKRGQDVTLRCDPISSHATLYWYQQALGQGPEFLTYFNYEAQPDKSGLPSDRFSAERPEGSISTLTIQRTEQRDSAMYRCASSLSPGAADTQYFGPGTRLTVL.

This clone was recorded only once. The V and J genes are TRBV7-9 and TRBJ1-6; 7 bases match TRBD1. CDR3 length: 13 residues. Losses at the gene ends were 6 bases for V and 7 bases for J; bases not matched to a gene: 3. Germline V CDR1 and CDR2: SEHNR, FQNEAQ (reference sequence). The CDR3 coding sequence is TGTGCCAGCAGAGGACAGGAGAATTCACCCCTCCACTTT. Its translation: CASRGQENSPLHF.

This chain joins TRBV6-5 and TRBJ2-7; weak D call: TRBD1 (7 bases). Germline V gives CDR1 MNHEY, CDR2 SVGAGI. The CDR3 contains 14 residues. V was cut by 4 bases and J by 7 bases, with 17 bases left in between. The CDR3 reads CASSLKSTGREQYF. The CDR3 DNA is TGTGCCAGCAGTTTAAAATCGACAGGGAGGGAGCAGTACTTC.

The chain couples TRBV15 to TRBJ2-7; weak D call: TRBD2 (6 bases). This CDR3 is 14 amino acids long. CDR1 and CDR2 from the germline V gene are LNHNV and YYDKDF (reference sequence). With 1 base removed from V and 6 bases from J, the gap between germline ends came to 13 bases. The CDR3 reads CATSRVQGLGEQYF. CDR3 coding DNA: TGTGCCACCAGCAGAGTCCAGGGACTGGGCGAGCAGTACTTC.

The rearrangement joins TRBV10-3 to TRBJ2-7; TRBD2 aligns across 15 bases. There are 15 residues in the CDR3. Germline V gives CDR1 ENHRY, CDR2 SYGVKD. J gave up 4 bases and V 10 bases, and 8 bases lay outside the gene matches. The CDR3 loop is CATSPGTSGRYEQYF. The DNA of the CDR3 is TGTGCCACTTCTCCCGGGACTAGCGGGAGGTACGAGCAGTACTTC.

The chain is built from TRBV19 and TRBJ2-1, with 10 positions matching TRBD2. This CDR3 has 16 amino acids. V trimming: 3 bases; J trimming: 7 bases; junction bases outside the gene matches: 9. CDR1 and CDR2 from the germline V gene are LNHDA and SQIVND (reference sequence). Written as DNA, the CDR3 is TGTGCCAGTAGTATTAAGGCTAGCGGGAGCGGGAATGAGCAGTTCTTC. This gives the protein CASSIKASGSGNEQFF.

This sequence joins TRBV27 and TRBJ2-7; TRBD1 agrees at 9 bases. The trim removed 7 bases at V and 4 bases at J, leaving 8 bases unmatched. Per the germline V gene, CDR1 is MNHEY and CDR2 is SMNVEV (reference sequence). The CDR3 is made up of 14 amino acids. The CDR3 here is CASKPRDRVYEQYF. The CDR3 region has the DNA TGTGCCAGCAAACCACGGGACAGGGTTTACGAGCAGTACTTC.

This clone was picked up a small number of times. This chain uses TRBV5-1 with TRBJ1-2, with unresolved D. V lost 0 bases and J 7 bases, leaving 13 bases between the germline ends. The CDR3 loop spans 14 amino acids. Germline loops: CDR1 SGHRS, CDR2 YFSETQ. The CDR3 DNA reads TGCGCCAGCAGCTTGGAACCGACAACTGGTGGCTACACCTTC. This gives the protein CASSLEPTTGGYTF.

The gene calls are TRBV7-6 and TRBJ2-1, with D possibly being TRBD2 (5 bases). CDR3 size: 11 residues. Trimming took 11 bases from V and 7 from J, leaving 12 bases between them. CDR1 and CDR2 (germline): SGHVS, FNYEAQ. CDR3 bases: TGTGCCCTCCTTAGCGTAAATGAGCAGTTCTTC. It translates to CALLSVNEQFF.

The chain employs TRBV5-5 and TRBJ2-3; D possibly corresponds to TRBD2 (5 bases). V lost 0 bases and J lost 0, with 5 bases in between. From germline, CDR1 is SGHKS and CDR2 YYEKEE (reference sequence). The CDR3 has 14 residues. DNA for the CDR3: TGTGCCAGCAGCTTGGCGGGAAGCACAGATACGCAGTATTTT. This encodes CASSLAGSTDTQYF.

This CDR3 reads CASSLAGYNEQFF. The CDR3, as DNA: TGTGCCAGCAGCCTTGCCGGCTACAATGAGCAGTTCTTC. The chain couples TRBV6-5 to TRBJ2-1, with D uncertain. Germline V gene data show CDR1 as MNHEY and CDR2 as SVGAGI. The CDR3 is 13 residues long. Between the trimmed V and J ends, which lost 6 bases and 3 bases, there was a span of 9 bases.

CDR3 sequence (DNA): TGCAGCGTTGACAGGGATTCGGTTGGCGAGCAGTACTTC. Residues: CSVDRDSVGEQYF. The J gene is TRBJ2-7, the V gene TRBV29-1; D may be TRBD1 (5 bases). The germline CDR1 and CDR2 sequences are SQVTM and ANQGSEA. The CDR3 sequence is 13 residues long. V dropped 3 bases and J dropped 6 bases, with 15 bases sitting between them.

The chain has TRBV2 and TRBJ2-5; D not resolved. The CDR3 totals 11 residues. CDR1 is SNHLY and CDR2 is FYNNEI in the germline V gene. V shed 7 bases and J shed 2 bases, with 5 bases lying between them. CDR3 sequence (DNA): TGTGCCAGCAAATCACAAGAGACCCAGTACTTC. Its translation is CASKSQETQYF.